This TCR beta chain was recorded in a study of T cells after yellow fever vaccination. V was cut by 4 bases and J by 5 bases, with 11 bases left in between. Germline lookup yields CDR1 ENHRY and CDR2 SYGVKD. CDR3 size: 13 residues. TCRdb used MiXCR to reprocess the 5' RACE reads, holding one entry per CDR3 protein. The table records 250,000 to 400,000 distinct CDR3 sequences, 4.1% of them present only once. This clonotype showed up just a few times. The sequencing used PBMCs, collected 5 days after the yellow fever booster vaccination. This chain connects TRBV10-3 to TRBJ1-1, with D possibly TRBD1 on 5 matching bases. The clonotype comes from a man between 18 and 29 years old who received the YFV17D yellow fever vaccine. The CDR3 region has the DNA TGTGCCATCAGTGTAACCGAGGGGACTGAAGCTTTCTTT. Translated, it gives CAISVTEGTEAFF.